Detailed here is one T cell receptor beta chain. Its matching antigen is unknown. Germline CDR1 reads LNHNV; CDR2 reads YYDKDF (reference sequence). The germline V and J ends were trimmed by 3 bases and 2 bases, with 8 bases remaining between them. This CDR3 region has 15 residues. This sample is part of a study of CD8+CD57+ T cells in acquired aplastic anemia. About the study: Mean yield of DNA from sorted CD4+ and CD8+ cells was approximately 3 ug.

Study-wide results and caveats: Patients did not significantly differ from controls in CD8+ Simpson's diversity. Patients had roughly 29 CD8+ CDR3 sequences in common with controls (the shared set).

Genomic DNA, the template, was used for profiling of the TCR beta VDJ and CDR3. TCRdb reanalysed the reads using MiXCR and keeps one entry per CDR3 protein. The sample has 150,000 or so distinct CDR3 sequences; roughly 48% are singletons. Sequenced patients had shown CD8+CD57+ cell expansion by flow cytometry. Blood was sampled before the patients had received any therapy. The specimen was sorted CD4+, CD8+, or CD8+CD57+ T cells (not recorded which) from PBMCs. The sequence was obtained from a human donor with aplastic anemia. The chain employs TRBV15 and TRBJ2-6; D unresolved. In DNA form, the CDR3 reads TGTGCCACCAGCAGTCCAGTGGCTGGGGCCAACGTCCTGACTTTC. This sequence encodes CATSSPVAGANVLTF.